The TCR beta chain under discussion was sequenced for a study of blood T cells in healthy people across ages. General study findings and limits: PBMCs were not sorted, which prevented a conclusive comparison of naive versus antigen-experienced cells. More naive CD4+ cells and higher diversity marked long-lived donors relative to aged donors.

This clonotype has a single count. Its antigen is unknown. Looked up from germline, CDR1 is SGHDT and CDR2 is YYEEEE. The CDR3 length is 14 residues. V lost 3 bases and J 2 bases, leaving 10 bases between the germline ends. In terms of origin and age, donors were healthy Caucasian individuals from Russia aged about 6 to 90. PCR was performed a second time for roughly 6 to 12 cycles using a sample-barcoded 5' primer and a J-beta primer mix. TCRdb reprocessed the 5' RACE reads via MiXCR and lists one record per CDR3 protein. Of 600,000 to 1,000,000 distinct CDR3 sequences in the sample, 25% were seen once. This sample was shared with a second study, whose subject was T cells of mothers and their children. In that study: Thymic selection molds TCR recombination output in a comparable way in related and unrelated pairs.

The sequenced sample was blood. The sequence derives from a boy between 5 and 17 years old in good health. The chain links TRBV5-6 to TRBJ2-3, with a weak D call TRBD1 (5 bases). The CDR3 loop reads CASSWGVVTDTQYF. CDR3 sequence (DNA): TGTGCCAGCAGCTGGGGCGTGGTCACAGATACGCAGTATTTT.